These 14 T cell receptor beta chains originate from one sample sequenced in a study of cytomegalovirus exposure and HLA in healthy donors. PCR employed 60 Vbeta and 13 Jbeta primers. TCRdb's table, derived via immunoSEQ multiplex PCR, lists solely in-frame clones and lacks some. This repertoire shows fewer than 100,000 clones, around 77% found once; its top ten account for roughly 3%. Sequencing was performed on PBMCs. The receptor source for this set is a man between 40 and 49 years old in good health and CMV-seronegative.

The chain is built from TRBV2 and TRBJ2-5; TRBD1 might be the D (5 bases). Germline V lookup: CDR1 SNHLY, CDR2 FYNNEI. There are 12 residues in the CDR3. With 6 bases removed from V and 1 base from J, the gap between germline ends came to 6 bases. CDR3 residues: CASRGAQETQYF. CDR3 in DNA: TGTGCCAGCAGAGGGGCCCAAGAGACCCAGTACTTC.

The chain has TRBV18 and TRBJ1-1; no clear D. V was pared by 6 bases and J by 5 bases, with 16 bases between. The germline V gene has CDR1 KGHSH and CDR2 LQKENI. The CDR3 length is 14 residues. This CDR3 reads CASSPTLTGTEAFF. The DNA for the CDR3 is TGTGCCAGCTCTCCCACACTGACGGGGACTGAAGCTTTCTTT. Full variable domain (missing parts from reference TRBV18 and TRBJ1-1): NAGVMQNPRHLVRRRGQEARLRCSPMKGHSHVYWYRQLPEEGLKFMVYLQKENIIDESGMPKERFSAEFPKEGPSILRIQQVVRGDSAAYFCASSPTLTGTEAFFGQGTRLTVV.

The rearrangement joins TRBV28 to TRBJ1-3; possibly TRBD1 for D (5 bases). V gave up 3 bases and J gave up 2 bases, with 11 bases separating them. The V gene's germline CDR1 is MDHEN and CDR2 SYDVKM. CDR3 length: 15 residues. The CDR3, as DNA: TGTGCCAGCAGTTTTCCAGGGTACGCTGGAAACACCATATATTTT. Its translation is CASSFPGYAGNTIYF.

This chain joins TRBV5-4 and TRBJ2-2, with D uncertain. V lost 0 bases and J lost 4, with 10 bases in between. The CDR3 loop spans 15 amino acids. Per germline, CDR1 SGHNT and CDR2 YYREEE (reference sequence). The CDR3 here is CASSLEPNPTGELFF. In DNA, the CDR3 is TGTGCCAGCAGCTTGGAACCTAACCCCACCGGGGAGCTGTTTTTT.

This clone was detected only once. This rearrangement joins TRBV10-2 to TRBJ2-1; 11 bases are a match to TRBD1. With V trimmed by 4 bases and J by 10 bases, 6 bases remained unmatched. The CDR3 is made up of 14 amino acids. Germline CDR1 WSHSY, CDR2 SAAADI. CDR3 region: CASSAGQGDYEQFF. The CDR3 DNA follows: TGCGCCAGCAGTGCGGGACAGGGGGACTACGAGCAGTTCTTC.

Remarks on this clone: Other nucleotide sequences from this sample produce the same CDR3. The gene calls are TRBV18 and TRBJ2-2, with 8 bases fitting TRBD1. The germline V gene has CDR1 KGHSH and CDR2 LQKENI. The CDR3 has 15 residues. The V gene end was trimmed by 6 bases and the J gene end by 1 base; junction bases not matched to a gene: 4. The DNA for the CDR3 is TGTGCCAGCTCTCCGGGACAGGAGAACACCGGGGAGCTGTTTTTT. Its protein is CASSPGQENTGELFF.

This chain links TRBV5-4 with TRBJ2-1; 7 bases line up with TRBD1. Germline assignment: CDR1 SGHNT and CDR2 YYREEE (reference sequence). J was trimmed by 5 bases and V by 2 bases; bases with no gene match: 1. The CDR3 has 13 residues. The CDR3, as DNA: TGTGCCAGCAGCTTACAGGGGAACAATGAGCAGTTCTTC. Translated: CASSLQGNNEQFF. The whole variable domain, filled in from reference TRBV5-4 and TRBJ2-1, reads ETGVTQSPTHLIKTRGQQVTLRCSSQSGHNTVSWYQQALGQGPQFIFQYYREEENGRGNFPPRFSGLQFPNYSSELNVNALELDDSALYLCASSLQGNNEQFFGPGTRLTVL.

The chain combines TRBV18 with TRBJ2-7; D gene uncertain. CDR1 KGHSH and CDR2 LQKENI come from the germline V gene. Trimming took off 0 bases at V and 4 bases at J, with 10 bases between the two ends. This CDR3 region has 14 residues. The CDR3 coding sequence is TGTGCCAGCTCACCACCAACTAAAGGATACGAGCAGTACTTC. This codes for CASSPPTKGYEQYF.

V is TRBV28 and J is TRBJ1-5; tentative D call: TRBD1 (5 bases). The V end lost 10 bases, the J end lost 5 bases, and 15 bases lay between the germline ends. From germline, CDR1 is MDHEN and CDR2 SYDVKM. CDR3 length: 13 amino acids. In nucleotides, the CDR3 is TGTGCCACGGCGGGGGGGACGCATCAGCCCCAGCATTTT. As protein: CATAGGTHQPQHF.

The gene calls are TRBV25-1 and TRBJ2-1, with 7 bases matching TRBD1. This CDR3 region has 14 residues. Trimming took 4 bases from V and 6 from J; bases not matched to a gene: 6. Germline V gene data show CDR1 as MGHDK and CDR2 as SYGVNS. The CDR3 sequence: CASSARTGLNEQFF. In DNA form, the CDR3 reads TGTGCCAGCAGTGCTCGGACAGGACTCAATGAGCAGTTCTTC.

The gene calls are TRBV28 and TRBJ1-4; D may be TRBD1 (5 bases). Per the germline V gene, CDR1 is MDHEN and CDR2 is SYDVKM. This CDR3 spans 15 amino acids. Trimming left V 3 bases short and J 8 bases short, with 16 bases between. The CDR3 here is CASSFQGRGGEKLFF. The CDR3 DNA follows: TGTGCCAGCAGTTTCCAGGGACGCGGGGGAGAAAAACTGTTTTTT.

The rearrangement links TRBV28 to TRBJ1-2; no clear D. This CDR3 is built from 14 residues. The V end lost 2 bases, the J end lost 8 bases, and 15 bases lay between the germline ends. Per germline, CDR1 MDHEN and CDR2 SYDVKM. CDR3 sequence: CASSLISSAGGYTF. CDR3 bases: TGTGCCAGCAGTTTAATTTCCTCGGCAGGCGGCTACACCTTC.

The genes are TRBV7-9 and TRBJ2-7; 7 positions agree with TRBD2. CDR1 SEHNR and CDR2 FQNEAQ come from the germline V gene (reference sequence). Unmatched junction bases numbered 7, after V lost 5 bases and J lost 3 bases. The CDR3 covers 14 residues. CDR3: CASSPPGGLYEQYF. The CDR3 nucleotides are TGTGCCAGCAGCCCCCCGGGAGGCCTCTACGAGCAGTACTTC.

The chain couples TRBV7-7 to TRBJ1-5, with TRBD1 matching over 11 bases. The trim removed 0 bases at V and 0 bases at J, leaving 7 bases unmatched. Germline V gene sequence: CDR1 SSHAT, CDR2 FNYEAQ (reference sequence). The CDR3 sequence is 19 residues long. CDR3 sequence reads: CASSLALDRGPYSNQPQHF. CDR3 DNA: TGTGCCAGCAGCTTAGCGTTGGACAGGGGGCCTTATAGCAATCAGCCCCAGCATTTT.